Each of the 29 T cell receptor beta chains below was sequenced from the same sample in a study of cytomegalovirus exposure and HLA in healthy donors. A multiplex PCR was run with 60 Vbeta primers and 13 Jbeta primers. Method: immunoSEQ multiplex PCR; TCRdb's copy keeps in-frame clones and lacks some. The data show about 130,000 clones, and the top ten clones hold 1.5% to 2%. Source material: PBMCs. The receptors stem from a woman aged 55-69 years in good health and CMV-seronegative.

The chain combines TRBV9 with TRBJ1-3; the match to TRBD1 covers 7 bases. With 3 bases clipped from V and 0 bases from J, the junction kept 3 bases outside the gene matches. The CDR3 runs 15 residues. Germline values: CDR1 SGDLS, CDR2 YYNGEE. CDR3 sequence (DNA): TGTGCCAGCAGCGGGGGACAGCTCTCTGGAAACACCATATATTTT. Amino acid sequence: CASSGGQLSGNTIYF.

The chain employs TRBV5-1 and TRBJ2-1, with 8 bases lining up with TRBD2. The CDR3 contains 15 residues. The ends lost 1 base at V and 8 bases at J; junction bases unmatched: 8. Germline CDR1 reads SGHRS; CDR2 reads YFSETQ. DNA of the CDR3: TGCGCCAGCAGCTTGCTTAGCGGGATGGTCGATGAGCAGTTCTTC. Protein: CASSLLSGMVDEQFF.

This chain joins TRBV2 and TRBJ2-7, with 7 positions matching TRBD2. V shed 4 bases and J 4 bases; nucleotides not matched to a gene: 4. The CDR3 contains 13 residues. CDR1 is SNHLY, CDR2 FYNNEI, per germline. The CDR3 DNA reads TGTGCCAGCAGTGCTAGCGGAACGTACGAGCAGTACTTC. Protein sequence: CASSASGTYEQYF. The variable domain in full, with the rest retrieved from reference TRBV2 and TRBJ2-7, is EPEVTQTPSHQVTQMGQEVILRCVPISNHLYFYWYRQILGQKVEFLVSFYNNEISEKSEIFDDQFSVERPDGSNFTLKIRSTKLEDSAMYFCASSASGTYEQYFGPGTRLTVT.

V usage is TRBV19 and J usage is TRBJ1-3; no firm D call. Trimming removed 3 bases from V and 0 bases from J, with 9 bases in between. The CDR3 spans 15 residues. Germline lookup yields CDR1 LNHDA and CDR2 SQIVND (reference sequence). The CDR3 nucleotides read TGTGCCAGTAGTATGAGGGAAATCTCTGGAAACACCATATATTTT. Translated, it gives CASSMREISGNTIYF.

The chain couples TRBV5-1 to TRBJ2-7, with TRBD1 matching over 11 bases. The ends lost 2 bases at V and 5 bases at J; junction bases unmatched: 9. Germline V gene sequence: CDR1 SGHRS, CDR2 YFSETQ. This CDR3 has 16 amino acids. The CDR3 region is CASSFRDRGDGHEQYF. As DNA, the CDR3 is TGCGCCAGCAGCTTCCGGGACAGGGGGGACGGACACGAGCAGTACTTC.

The CDR3 region has the DNA TGTGCCAGCATCGGGGATCCGGATTACGAGCAGTACTTC. Its protein product is CASIGDPDYEQYF. The rearrangement uses TRBV28 and TRBJ2-7; the D gene is possibly TRBD2 (5 bases). CDR3 size: 13 residues. Germline CDR1 is MDHEN and CDR2 is SYDVKM. Trimming took 7 bases from V and 4 from J, leaving 14 bases between them.

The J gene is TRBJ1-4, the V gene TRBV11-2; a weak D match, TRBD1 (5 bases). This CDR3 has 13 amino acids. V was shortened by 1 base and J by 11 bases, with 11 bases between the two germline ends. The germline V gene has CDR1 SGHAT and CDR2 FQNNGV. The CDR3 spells CASSLGPGGKLFF. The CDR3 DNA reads TGTGCCAGCAGCTTAGGGCCGGGGGGTAAACTGTTTTTT.

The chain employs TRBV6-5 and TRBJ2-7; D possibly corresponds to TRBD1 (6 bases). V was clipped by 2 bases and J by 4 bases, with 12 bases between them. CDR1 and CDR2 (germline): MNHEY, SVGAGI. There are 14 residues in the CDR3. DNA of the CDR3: TGTGCCAGCAGTTACGGGGGCAGCATGTACGAGCAGTACTTC. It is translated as CASSYGGSMYEQYF.

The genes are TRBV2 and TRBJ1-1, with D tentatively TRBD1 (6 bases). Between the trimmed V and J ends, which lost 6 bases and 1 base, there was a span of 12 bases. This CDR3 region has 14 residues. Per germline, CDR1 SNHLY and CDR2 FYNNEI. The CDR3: CASRPGTPNTEAFF. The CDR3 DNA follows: TGTGCCAGCAGACCAGGGACACCGAACACTGAAGCTTTCTTT.

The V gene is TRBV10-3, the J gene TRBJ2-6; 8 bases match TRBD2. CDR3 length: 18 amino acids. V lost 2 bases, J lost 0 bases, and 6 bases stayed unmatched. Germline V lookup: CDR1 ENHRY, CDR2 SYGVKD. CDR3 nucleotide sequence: TGTGCCATCAGTGAGGGGCGCGGGGGGCTCTCTGGGGCCAACGTCCTGACTTTC. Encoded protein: CAISEGRGGLSGANVLTF.

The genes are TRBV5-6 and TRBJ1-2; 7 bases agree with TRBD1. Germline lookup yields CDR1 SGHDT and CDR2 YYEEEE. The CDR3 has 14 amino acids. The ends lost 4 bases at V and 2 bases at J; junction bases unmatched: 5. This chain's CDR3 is CASSRDRANYGYTF. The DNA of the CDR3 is TGTGCCAGCAGCCGGGACAGAGCAAACTATGGCTACACCTTC.

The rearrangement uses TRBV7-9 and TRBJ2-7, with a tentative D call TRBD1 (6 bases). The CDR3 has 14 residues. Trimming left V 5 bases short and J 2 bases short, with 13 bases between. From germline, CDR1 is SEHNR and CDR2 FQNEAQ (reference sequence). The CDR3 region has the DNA TGTGCCAGCAGCCCGGGACAAACCCCCTACGAGCAGTACTTC. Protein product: CASSPGQTPYEQYF.

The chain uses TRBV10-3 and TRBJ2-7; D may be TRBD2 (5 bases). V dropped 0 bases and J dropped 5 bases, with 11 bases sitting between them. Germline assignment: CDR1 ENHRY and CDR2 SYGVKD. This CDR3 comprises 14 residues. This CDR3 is CAISESTGVDEQYF. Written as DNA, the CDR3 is TGTGCCATCAGTGAGTCGACCGGGGTGGACGAGCAGTACTTC.

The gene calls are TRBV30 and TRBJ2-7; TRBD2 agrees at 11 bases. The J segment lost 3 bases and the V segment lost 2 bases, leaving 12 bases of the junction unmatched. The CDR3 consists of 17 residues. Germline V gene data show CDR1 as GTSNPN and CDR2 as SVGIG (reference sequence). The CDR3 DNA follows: TGTGCCTGGAGTCCCCTCCCCTCTAGCGGGAGGTACTACGAGCAGTACTTC. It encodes CAWSPLPSSGRYYEQYF.

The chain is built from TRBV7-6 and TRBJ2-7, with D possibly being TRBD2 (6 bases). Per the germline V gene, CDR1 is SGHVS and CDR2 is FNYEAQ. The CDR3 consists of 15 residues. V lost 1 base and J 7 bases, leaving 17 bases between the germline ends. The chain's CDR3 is CASSLGAGLAGEQYF. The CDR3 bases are TGTGCCAGCAGCTTAGGGGCGGGGCTTGCGGGAGAGCAGTACTTC.

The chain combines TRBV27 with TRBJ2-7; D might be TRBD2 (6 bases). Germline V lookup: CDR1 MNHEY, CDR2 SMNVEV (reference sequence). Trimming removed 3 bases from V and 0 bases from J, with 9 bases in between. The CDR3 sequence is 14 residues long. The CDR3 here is CASSLGGISYEQYF. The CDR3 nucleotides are TGTGCCAGCAGTTTGGGGGGTATCTCCTACGAGCAGTACTTC.

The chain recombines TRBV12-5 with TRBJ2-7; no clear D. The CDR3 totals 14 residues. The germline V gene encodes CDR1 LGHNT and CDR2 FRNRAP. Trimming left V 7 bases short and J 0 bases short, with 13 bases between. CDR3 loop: CASALRISSYEQYF. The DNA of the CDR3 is TGTGCTAGTGCCCTGAGGATATCCTCCTACGAGCAGTACTTC.

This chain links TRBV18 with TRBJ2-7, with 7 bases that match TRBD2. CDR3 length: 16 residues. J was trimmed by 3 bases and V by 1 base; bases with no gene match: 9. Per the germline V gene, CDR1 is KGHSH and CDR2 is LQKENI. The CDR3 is CASSPRDAGVSYEQYF. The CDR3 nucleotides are TGTGCCAGCTCACCACGTGACGCGGGGGTGAGCTACGAGCAGTACTTC.

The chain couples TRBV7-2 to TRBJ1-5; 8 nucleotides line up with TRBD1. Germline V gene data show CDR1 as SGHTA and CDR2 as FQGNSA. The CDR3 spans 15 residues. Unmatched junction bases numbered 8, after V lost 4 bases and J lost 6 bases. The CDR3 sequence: CASSSDRDMGQPQHF. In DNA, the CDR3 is TGTGCCAGCAGCTCGGACAGGGACATGGGTCAGCCCCAGCATTTT.

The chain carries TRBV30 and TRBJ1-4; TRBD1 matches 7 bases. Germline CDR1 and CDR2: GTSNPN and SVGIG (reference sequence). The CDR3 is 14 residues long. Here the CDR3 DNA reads TGTGCGAAAATTCAGGGGGGCACTAATGAAAAACTGTTTTTT. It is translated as CAKIQGGTNEKLFF.

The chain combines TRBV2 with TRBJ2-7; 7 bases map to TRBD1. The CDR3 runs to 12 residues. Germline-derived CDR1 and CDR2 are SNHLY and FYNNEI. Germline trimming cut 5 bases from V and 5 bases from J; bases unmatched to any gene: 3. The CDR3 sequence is CASSSQGDEQYF. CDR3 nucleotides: TGTGCCAGCAGTTCCCAGGGGGACGAGCAGTACTTC.

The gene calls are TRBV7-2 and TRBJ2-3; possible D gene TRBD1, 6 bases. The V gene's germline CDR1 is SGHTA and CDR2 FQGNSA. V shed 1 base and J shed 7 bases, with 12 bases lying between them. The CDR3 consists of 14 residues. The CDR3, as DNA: TGTGCCAGCAGCTTAGAGGCCCAGGGGAATACGCAGTATTTT. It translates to CASSLEAQGNTQYF.

CDR3 DNA sequence: TGTGCCAGTAGTGACCTGGGGGGGGACACCCTCCGGAGGGCTTTCTTT. This codes for CASSDLGGDTLRRAFF. V usage is TRBV19 and J usage is TRBJ1-1; a weak D match, TRBD1 (6 bases). The CDR3 is 16 residues long. Germline lookup yields CDR1 LNHDA and CDR2 SQIVND (reference sequence). The ends were cut back, 5 bases at V and 11 bases at J, with 27 bases in the middle.

The CDR3: CASSKTGGHEKLFF. The CDR3 DNA is TGCGCCAGCAGTAAGACAGGGGGCCATGAAAAACTGTTTTTT. This sequence joins TRBV10-2 and TRBJ1-4; 10 bases are a match to TRBD1. Germline V gene sequence: CDR1 WSHSY, CDR2 SAAADI. The CDR3 is 14 residues long. Trimming at V came to 5 bases and at J to 6 bases, leaving 3 bases not matched to a gene.

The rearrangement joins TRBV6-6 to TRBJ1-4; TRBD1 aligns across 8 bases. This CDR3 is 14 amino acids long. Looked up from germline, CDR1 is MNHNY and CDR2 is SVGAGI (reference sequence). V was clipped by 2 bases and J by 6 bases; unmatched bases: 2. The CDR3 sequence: CASSYQTGDEKLFF. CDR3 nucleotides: TGTGCCAGCAGTTACCAGACAGGGGATGAAAAACTGTTTTTT.

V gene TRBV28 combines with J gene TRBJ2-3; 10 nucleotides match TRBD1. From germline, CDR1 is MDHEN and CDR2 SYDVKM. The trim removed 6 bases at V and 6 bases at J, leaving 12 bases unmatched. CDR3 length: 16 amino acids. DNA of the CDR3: TGTGCCAGCAGCCCAGCGGGACAGGGGTCTTGGGATACGCAGTATTTT. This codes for CASSPAGQGSWDTQYF.

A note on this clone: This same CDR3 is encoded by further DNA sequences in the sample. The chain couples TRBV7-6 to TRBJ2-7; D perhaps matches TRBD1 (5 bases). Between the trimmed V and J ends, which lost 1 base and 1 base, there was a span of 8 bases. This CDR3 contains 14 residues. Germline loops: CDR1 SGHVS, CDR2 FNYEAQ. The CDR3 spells CASSLDRSSYEQYF. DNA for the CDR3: TGTGCCAGCAGCTTAGACAGGAGTTCCTACGAGCAGTACTTC.

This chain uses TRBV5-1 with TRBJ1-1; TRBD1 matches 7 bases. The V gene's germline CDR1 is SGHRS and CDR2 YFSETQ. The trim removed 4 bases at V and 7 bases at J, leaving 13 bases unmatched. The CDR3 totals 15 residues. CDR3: CASSRSGTDGVEAFF. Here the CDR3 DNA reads TGCGCCAGCAGCCGCTCCGGGACAGATGGAGTTGAAGCTTTCTTT.

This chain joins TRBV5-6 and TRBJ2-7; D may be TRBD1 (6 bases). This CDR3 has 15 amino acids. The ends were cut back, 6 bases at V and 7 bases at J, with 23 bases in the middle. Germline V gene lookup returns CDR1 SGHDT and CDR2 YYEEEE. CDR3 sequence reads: CASTRTVEVYKEQYF. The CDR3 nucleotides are TGTGCCAGCACCCGGACAGTGGAAGTCTATAAAGAGCAGTACTTC.